Detailed here is one TCR beta chain. The data stem from a study of identical twins. The CDR3 is made up of 13 amino acids. The germline V and J ends were trimmed by 4 bases and 5 bases, with 9 bases remaining between them. The germline V gene encodes CDR1 SNHLY and CDR2 FYNNEI. TCRdb re-called the 5' RACE reads with MiXCR, one entry per CDR3 protein. The sample records 200,000 to 250,000 distinct CDR3 sequences, about 13% being singletons. A further study also used this sample, focusing on yellow fever vaccine responses in identical twins.

The chain recombines TRBV2 with TRBJ1-5; tentative D call: TRBD1 (5 bases). The source material was memory (CD45RO+) T cells sorted from blood. This TCR came from a woman between 18 and 29 years old in good health. The CDR3 protein is CASSVRGDQPQHF. The CDR3 DNA is TGTGCCAGCAGTGTGAGGGGAGATCAGCCCCAGCATTTT.